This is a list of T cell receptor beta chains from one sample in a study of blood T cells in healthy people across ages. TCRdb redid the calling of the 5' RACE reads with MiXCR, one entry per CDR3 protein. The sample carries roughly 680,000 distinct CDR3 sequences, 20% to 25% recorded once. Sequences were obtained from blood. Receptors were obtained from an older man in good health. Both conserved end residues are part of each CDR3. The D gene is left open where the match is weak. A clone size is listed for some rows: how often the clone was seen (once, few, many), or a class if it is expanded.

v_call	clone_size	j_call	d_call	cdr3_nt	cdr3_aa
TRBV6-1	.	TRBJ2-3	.	TGTGCCAGCAGGGAAACCGGAGGGGGAGCTAGCACAGATACGCAGTACTTT	CASRETGGGASTDTQYF
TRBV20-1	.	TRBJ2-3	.	TGCAGTGCTCAACTCCACAGAGATACGCAGTATTTT	CSAQLHRDTQYF
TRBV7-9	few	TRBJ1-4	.	TGTGCCAGCAGCTTCAGGACCTCTAATGAAAAACTGTTTTTT	CASSFRTSNEKLFF
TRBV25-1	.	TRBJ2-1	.	TGTGCCAGCAGTGAAGGTGGCTTCTACAATGAGCAGTTCTTC	CASSEGGFYNEQFF
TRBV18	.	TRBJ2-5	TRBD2	TGTGCCAGCTCACCACAAACTAGCGAATGGGGTGAGCAGTACTTC	CASSPQTSEWGEQYF
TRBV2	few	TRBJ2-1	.	TGTGCCAGCAGTGCCCTAGCCTACAATGAGCAGTTCTTC	CASSALAYNEQFF
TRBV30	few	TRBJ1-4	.	TGTGCCTGGAACTCAGGGACAACTAATGAAAAACTGTTTTTT	CAWNSGTTNEKLFF
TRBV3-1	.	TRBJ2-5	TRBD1	TGTGCCAGCAGCTTCGGGACAGCGGCGCAACAAGAGACCCAGTACTTC	CASSFGTAAQQETQYF
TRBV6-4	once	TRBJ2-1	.	TGTGCCAGCAGTGACGTTGGGAATGAGCAGTTCTTC	CASSDVGNEQFF
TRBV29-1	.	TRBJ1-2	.	TGCAGCGTTGGGGACAAAGCGGACTATGGCTACACCTTC	CSVGDKADYGYTF
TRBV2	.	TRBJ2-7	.	TGTGCCAGCAGCGCTCCTATCTCATTCGAGCAGTACTTC	CASSAPISFEQYF
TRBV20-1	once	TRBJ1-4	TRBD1	TGCAGTGCTCTGGACAGGGGGAGGGCAACTAATGAAAAACTGTTTTTT	CSALDRGRATNEKLFF
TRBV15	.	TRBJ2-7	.	TGTGCCACCAGCGGCAGGAACGGAAGGGACGAGCAGTACTTC	CATSGRNGRDEQYF
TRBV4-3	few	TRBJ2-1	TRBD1	TGCGCCAGCAGCCGGGACAGGGGGCCCAATGAGCAGTTCTTC	CASSRDRGPNEQFF
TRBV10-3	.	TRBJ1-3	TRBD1	TGTGCCACCGGGCCGGGACAGGCCACTCTCTCTGGAAACACCATATATTTT	CATGPGQATLSGNTIYF
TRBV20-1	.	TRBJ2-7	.	TGCAGTGCTAGAGATTCGCTGGCTGGCAGCTCCTACGAGCAGTACTTC	CSARDSLAGSSYEQYF
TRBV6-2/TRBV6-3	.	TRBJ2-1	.	TGTGCCAGCAGTTACGGGGGGGGCAATTTGGGGCCGTACAATGAGCAGTTCTTC	CASSYGGGNLGPYNEQFF
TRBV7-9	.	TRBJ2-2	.	TGTGCCAGCACCATATCGGGTCGAGCCGGGGAGCTGTTTTTT	CASTISGRAGELFF
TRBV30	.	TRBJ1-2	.	TGTGCCTGCCCCGGGACACACTATGGCTACACCTTC	CACPGTHYGYTF
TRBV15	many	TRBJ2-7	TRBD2	TGTGCCACCAGCACCAATATTAGCGGGGCTATCTACGAGCAGTACTTC	CATSTNISGAIYEQYF
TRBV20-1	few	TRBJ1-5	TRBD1	TGCAGTGCCAAGACAGGGAATAGCAATCAGCCCCAGCATTTT	CSAKTGNSNQPQHF
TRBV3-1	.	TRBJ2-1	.	TGTGCCAGCAGCCAGCGGGACGTCGGGCTCAATGAGCAGTTCTTC	CASSQRDVGLNEQFF
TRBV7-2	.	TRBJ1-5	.	TGTGCCAGCAGCTTAGGGCGGTACAATCAGCCCCAGCATTTT	CASSLGRYNQPQHF
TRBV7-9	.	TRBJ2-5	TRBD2	TGTGCCAGCAGCTTAGGCCAGCGAGCGGGAATGGAGACCCAGTACTTC	CASSLGQRAGMETQYF
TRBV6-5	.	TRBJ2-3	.	TGTGCCAGCAGGGGGACACGGGGCACAGATACGCAGTATTTT	CASRGTRGTDTQYF
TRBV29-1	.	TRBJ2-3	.	TGCAGCTCGACAGATTTCACAGATACGCAGTATTTT	CSSTDFTDTQYF
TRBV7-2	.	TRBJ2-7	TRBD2	TGTGCCAGCAGCATACTAGCGGGGAACTCCTACGAGCAGTACTTC	CASSILAGNSYEQYF
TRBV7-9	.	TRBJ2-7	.	TGTGCCAGCAGCTTAAGAGACGGTGCCTTGAGCTCCTACGAGCAGTACTTC	CASSLRDGALSSYEQYF
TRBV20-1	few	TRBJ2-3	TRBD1	TGCAGTGCCAAACGACAGGGTGCAGATACGCAGTATTTT	CSAKRQGADTQYF
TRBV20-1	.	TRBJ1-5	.	TGCAGTGCTAGAGCGTTAATAAGTGGCGGGAATCAGCCCCAGCATTTT	CSARALISGGNQPQHF
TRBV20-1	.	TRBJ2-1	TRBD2	TGCAGTGCAACCCCACTAGCGGGCTCCTACAATGAGCAGTTCTTC	CSATPLAGSYNEQFF
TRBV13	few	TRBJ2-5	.	TGTGCCAGCAGAGGGGTGGAGACCCAGTACTTC	CASRGVETQYF
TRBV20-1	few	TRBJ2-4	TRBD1	TGCAGTGCTAGAGACCGTGGACAGGGACGGTACATTCAGTACTTC	CSARDRGQGRYIQYF
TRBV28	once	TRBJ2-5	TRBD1	TGTGCCAGCAGGCGTCCGGGACAGGGGTGGGAGACCCAGTACTTC	CASRRPGQGWETQYF
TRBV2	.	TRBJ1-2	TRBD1	TGTGCCAGCGGACAGGGGAGCGATTCCTATGGCTACACCTTC	CASGQGSDSYGYTF
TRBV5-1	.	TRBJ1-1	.	TGCGCCAGCAGCCCCGTAACCACAGGCCTCGCTGAAGCTTTCTTT	CASSPVTTGLAEAFF
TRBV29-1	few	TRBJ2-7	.	TGCAGCGTTGAAGAAGGCAGGAGCGAGCAGTACTTC	CSVEEGRSEQYF
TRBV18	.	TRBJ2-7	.	TGTGCCAGCTCACTGGCAGGGAGGTTCGACGAGCAGTACTTC	CASSLAGRFDEQYF
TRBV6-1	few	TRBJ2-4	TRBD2	TGTGCCAGCAGTGACGTTCGGGGGTCTAGCGGGAGGGTAATACAGTACTTC	CASSDVRGSSGRVIQYF
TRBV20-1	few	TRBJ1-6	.	TGCAGTGCTTTGAATAGGGTTGCGGTGGGCTCACCCCTCCACTTT	CSALNRVAVGSPLHF
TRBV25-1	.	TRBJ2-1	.	TGTGCCAGCAGTGTAGCGCGAGGGTCCTACAATGAGCAGTTCTTC	CASSVARGSYNEQFF
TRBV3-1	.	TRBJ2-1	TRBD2	TGTGCCAGCAGCCAACCTATAGCGGGAAGAGGTAAAAATGAGCAGTTCTTC	CASSQPIAGRGKNEQFF
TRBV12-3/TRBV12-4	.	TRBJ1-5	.	TGTGCCAACAGTTTAAAGGGAAGTCAGCCCCAGCATTTT	CANSLKGSQPQHF
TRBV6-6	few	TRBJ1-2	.	TGTGCCAGCAGTTACGGACAGAGATATGGCTACACCTTC	CASSYGQRYGYTF
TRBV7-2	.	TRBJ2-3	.	TGTGCCAGCAGCTTAGATGGCAGGGGCTGGACAGATACGCAGTATTTT	CASSLDGRGWTDTQYF
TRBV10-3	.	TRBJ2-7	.	TGTGCCATCAAAGGGGGTTACGAGCAGTACTTC	CAIKGGYEQYF
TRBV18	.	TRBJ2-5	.	TGTGCCAGCTCACCACTCCGCAGCGCTCAAGAGACCCAGTACTTC	CASSPLRSAQETQYF